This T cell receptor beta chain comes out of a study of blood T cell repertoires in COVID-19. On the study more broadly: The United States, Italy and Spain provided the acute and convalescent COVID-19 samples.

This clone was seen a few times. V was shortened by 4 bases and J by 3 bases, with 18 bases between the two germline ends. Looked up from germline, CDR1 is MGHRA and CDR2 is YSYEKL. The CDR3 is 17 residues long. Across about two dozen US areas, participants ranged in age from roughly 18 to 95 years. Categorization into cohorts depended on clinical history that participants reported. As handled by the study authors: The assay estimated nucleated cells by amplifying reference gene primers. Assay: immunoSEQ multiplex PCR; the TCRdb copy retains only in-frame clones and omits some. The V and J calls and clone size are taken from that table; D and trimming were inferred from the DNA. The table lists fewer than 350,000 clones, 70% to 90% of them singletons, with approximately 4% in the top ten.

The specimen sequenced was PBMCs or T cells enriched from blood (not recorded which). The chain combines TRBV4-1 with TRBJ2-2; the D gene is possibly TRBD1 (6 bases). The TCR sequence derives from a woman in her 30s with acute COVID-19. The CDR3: CASSLRDISMDTGELFF. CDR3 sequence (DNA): TGCGCCAGCAGCCTAAGGGACATTTCAATGGACACCGGGGAGCTGTTTTTT.